This TCR beta chain derives from a study of CD4 T cells in relation to SARS-CoV-2 and coronaviruses. Findings and caveats of the study: Crossreactive clones expanded significantly less to SARS-CoV-2 than monoreactive clones.

Per germline, CDR1 SGDLS and CDR2 YYNGEE. V gave up 4 bases and J gave up 9 bases, with 14 bases separating them. This CDR3 is 13 amino acids long. With respect to this clone: The antigen remains undetermined.

The unexposed donors gave CD4+ T cells in about 2011-2019, prior to COVID-19. Only in-frame clones appear in the TCRdb table, and some are missing; sequencing was by immunoSEQ multiplex PCR. The sample yields about 70,000 clones, 80% to 90% seen once. This receptor was obtained from a human donor in good health. This chain connects TRBV9 to TRBJ2-1; D is unclear. The sequencing input was memory CD4+ T cells from PBMCs. CDR3 residues: CASSPSHWGEQFF. CDR3 nucleotide sequence: TGTGCCAGCAGCCCCTCTCATTGGGGTGAGCAGTTCTTC.